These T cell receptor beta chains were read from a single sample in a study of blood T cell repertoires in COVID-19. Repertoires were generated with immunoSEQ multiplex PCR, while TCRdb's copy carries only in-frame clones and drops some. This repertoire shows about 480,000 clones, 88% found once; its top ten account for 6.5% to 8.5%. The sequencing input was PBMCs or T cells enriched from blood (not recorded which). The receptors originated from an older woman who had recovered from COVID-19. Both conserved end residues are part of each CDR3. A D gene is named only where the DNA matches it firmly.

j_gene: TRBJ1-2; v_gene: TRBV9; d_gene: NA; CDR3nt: TGTGCCAGCAGCGCCCGGGACACCGGTGACACCTTC; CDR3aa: CASSARDTGDTF
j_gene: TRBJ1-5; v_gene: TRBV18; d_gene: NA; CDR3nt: TGTGCCAGCTCACCGGCAGACTATAATCAGCCCCAGCATTTT; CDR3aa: CASSPADYNQPQHF
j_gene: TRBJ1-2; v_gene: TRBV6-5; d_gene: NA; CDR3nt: TGTGCCAGCAGTTATCATGGCCCTAACTATGGCTACACCTTC; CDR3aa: CASSYHGPNYGYTF
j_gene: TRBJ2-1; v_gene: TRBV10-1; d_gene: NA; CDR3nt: TGCGCCAGCGGTCCTAGTAGTTACAATGAGCAGTTCTTC; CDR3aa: CASGPSSYNEQFF
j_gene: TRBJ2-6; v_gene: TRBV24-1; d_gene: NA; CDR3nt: TGTGCCACCAGTGATTCGTTTGGGACATACTCTGGGGCCAACGTCCTGACTTTC; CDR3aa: CATSDSFGTYSGANVLTF
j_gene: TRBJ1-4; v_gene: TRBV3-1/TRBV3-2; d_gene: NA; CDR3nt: TGTGCCAGCAGCCAAGAGTATCCAACTAATGAAAAACTGTTTTTT; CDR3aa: CASSQEYPTNEKLFF
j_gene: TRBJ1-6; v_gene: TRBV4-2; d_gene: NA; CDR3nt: TGTGCCAGCAGCCAAGAGGTTCAGGGATTAGGGGCTTTATATTCACCCCTCCACTTT; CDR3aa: CASSQEVQGLGALYSPLHF
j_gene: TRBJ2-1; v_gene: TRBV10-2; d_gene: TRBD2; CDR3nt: TGCGCCAGCGGGCGGGGGGGCTCCTACAATGAGCAGTTCTTC; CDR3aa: CASGRGGSYNEQFF
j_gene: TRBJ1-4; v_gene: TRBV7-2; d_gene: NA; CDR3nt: TGTGCCAGCAGCTCCGGACAGACAACTAATGAAAAACTGTTTTTT; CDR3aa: CASSSGQTTNEKLFF
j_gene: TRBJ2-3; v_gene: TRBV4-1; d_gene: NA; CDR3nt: TGCGCCAGCAGCCAAGTACGAGCGGCCTCCGTGGATACGCAGTATTTT; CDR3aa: CASSQVRAASVDTQYF
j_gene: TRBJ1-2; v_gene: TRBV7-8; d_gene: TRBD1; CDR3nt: TGTGCCAGCAGCTCAAGACAGGGGCATAACTATGGCTACACCTTC; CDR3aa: CASSSRQGHNYGYTF
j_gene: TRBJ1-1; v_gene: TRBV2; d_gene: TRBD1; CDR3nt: TGTGCCAGCAGCGACCGGACAGGGACGGAAGCTTTCTTT; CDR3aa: CASSDRTGTEAFF